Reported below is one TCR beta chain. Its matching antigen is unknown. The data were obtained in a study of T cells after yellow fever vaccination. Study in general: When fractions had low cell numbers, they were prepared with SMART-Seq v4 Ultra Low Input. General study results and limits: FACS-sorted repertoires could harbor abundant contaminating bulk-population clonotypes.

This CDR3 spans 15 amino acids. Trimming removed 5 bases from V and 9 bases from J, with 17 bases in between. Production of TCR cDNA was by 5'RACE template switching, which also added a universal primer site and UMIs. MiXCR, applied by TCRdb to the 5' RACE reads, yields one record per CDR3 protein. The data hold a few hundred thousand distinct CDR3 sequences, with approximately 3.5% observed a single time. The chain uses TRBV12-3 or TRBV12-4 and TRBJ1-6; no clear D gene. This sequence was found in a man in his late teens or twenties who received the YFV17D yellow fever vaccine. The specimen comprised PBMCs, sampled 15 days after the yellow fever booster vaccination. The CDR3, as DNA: TGTGCCAGCAGTGGGCGGCGGGCGCGTGGTTCACCCCTCCACTTT. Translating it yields CASSGRRARGSPLHF.